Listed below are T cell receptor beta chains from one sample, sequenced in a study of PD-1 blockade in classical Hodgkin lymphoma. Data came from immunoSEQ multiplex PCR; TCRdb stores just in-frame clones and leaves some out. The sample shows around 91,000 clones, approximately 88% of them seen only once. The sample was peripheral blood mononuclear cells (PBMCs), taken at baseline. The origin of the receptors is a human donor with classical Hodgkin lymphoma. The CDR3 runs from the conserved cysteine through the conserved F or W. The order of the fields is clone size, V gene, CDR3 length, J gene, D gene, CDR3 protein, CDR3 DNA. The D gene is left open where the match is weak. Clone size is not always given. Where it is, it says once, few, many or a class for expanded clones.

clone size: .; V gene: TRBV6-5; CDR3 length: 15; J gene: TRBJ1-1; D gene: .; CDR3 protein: CASSYSGSVNTEAFF; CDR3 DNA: TGTGCCAGCAGTTACTCGGGCAGCGTGAACACTGAAGCTTTCTTT
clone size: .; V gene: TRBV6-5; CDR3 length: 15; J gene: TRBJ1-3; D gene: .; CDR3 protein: CASSWEGMGENTIYF; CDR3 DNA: TGTGCCAGCAGTTGGGAGGGGATGGGTGAGAACACCATATATTTT
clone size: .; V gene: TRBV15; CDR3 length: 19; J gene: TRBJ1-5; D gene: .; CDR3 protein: CATSDLNPGLVNSNQPQHF; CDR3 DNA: TGTGCCACCTCCGACCTGAACCCGGGCCTGGTCAATAGCAATCAGCCCCAGCATTTT
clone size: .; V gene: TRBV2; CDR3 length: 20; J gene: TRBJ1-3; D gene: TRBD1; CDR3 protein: CASSVERGQAATFSGNTIYF; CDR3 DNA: TGTGCCAGCAGTGTTGAGAGGGGGCAGGCCGCAACCTTCTCTGGAAACACCATATATTTT
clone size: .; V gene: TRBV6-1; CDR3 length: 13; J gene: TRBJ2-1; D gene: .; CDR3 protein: CASSVMRDNEQFF; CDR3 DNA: TGTGCCAGCAGTGTAATGCGGGATAATGAGCAGTTCTTC
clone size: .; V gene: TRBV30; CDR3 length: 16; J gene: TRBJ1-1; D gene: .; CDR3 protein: CAWSVRAHSGNTEAFF; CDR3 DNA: TGTGCCTGGAGTGTACGGGCTCACTCGGGGAACACTGAAGCTTTCTTT
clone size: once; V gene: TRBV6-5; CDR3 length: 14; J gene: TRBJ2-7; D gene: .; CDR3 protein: CASSYSYDSYEQYF; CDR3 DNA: TGTGCCAGCAGTTACTCGTACGACTCCTACGAGCAGTACTTC
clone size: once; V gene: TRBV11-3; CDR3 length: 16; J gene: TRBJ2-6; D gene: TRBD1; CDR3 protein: CASSSGTGDGANVLTF; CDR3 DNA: TGTGCCAGCAGCTCCGGGACAGGGGACGGGGCCAACGTCCTGACTTTC
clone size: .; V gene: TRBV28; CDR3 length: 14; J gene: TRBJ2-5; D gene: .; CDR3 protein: CASSPPEGWETQYF; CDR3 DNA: TGTGCCAGCAGTCCTCCGGAGGGGTGGGAGACCCAGTACTTC
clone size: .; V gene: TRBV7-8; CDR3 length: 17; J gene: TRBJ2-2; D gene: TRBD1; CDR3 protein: CASSLAQGATFTGELFF; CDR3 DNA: TGTGCCAGCAGCTTAGCCCAGGGGGCGACGTTTACCGGGGAGCTGTTTTTT
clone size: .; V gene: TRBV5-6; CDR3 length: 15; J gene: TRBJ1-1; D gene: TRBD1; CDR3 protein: CASSPWTGPNTEAFF; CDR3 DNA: TGTGCCAGCAGCCCCTGGACAGGGCCAAACACTGAAGCTTTCTTT
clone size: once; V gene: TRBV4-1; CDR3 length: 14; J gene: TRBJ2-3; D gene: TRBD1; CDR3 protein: CASSRDRYTDTQYF; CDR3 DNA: TGCGCCAGCAGCAGGGACAGGTACACAGATACGCAGTATTTT
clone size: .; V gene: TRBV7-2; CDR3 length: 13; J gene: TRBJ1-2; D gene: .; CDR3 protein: CASSQGQVHGYTF; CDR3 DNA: TGTGCCAGCAGTCAGGGACAAGTCCATGGCTACACCTTC
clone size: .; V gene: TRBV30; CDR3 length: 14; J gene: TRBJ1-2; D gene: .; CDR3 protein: CAWSSQAPVFGYTF; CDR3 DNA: TGTGCCTGGAGTAGTCAGGCCCCAGTGTTTGGCTACACCTTC
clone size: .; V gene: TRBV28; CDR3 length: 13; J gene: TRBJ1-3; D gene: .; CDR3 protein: CASSVSSGNTIYF; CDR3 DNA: TGTGCCAGCAGTGTGAGCTCTGGAAACACCATATATTTT
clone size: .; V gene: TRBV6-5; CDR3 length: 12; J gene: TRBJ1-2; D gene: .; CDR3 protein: CASSNAGGGYTF; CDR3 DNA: TGTGCCAGCAGCAACGCGGGGGGTGGCTACACCTTC
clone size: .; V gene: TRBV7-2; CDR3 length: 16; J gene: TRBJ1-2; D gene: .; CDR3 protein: CASSLVPPTGRDGYTF; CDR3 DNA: TGTGCCAGCAGCTTAGTGCCCCCCACAGGGAGGGATGGCTACACCTTC
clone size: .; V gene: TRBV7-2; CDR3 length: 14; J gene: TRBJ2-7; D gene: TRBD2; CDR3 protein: CASSLVLADYEQYF; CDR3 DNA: TGTGCCAGCAGCTTAGTACTAGCGGACTACGAGCAGTACTTC
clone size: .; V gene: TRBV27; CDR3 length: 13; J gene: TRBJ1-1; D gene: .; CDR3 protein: CASSSRQSTEAFF; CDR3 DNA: TGTGCCAGCAGTTCGCGGCAATCCACTGAAGCTTTCTTT
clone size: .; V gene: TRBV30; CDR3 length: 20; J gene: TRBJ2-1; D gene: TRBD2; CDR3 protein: CAWSGGTSGGISYSYNEQFF; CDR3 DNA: TGTGCCTGGAGTGGAGGTACTAGCGGGGGGATTTCCTACTCCTACAATGAGCAGTTCTTC
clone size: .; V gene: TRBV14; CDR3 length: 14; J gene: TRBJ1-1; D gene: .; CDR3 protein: CASSQVGGFTEAFF; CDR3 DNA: TGTGCCAGCAGCCAAGTAGGAGGGTTTACTGAAGCTTTCTTT
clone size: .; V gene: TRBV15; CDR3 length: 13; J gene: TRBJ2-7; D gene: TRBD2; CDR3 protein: CATRWREGYEQYF; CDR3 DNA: TGTGCCACCCGATGGCGGGAGGGCTACGAGCAGTACTTC
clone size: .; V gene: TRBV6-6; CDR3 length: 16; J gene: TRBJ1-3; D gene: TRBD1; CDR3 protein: CASSYTGTAIGNTIYF; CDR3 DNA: TGTGCCAGCAGTTACACCGGGACAGCTATTGGAAACACCATATATTTT
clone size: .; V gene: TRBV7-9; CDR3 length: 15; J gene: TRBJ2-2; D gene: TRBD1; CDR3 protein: CASSLDRGKTGELFF; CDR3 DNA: TGTGCCAGCAGCTTAGACAGGGGAAAAACCGGGGAGCTGTTTTTT
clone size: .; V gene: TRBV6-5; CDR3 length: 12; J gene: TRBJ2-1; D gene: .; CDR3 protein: CASSYARGIQFF; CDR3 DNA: TGTGCCAGCAGTTACGCCCGGGGCATACAGTTCTTC
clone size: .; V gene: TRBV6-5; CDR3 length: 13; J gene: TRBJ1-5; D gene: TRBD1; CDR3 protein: CASRRTGGGPQHF; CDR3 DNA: TGTGCCAGCAGGCGGACAGGGGGAGGTCCCCAGCATTTT
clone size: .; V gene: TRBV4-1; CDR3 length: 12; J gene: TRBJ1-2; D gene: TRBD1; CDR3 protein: CASSQQGGGYTF; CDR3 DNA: TGCGCCAGCAGCCAACAGGGGGGTGGCTACACCTTC
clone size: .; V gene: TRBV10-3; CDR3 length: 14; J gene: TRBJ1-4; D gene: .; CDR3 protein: CAISESGIREKLFF; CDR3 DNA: TGTGCCATCAGTGAGTCGGGGATTCGTGAAAAACTGTTTTTT
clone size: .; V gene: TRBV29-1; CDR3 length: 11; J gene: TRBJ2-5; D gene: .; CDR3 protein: CSVALGRPQYF; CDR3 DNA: TGCAGCGTTGCCTTAGGTAGGCCCCAGTACTTC
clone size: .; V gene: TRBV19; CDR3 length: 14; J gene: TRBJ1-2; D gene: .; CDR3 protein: CASSIAAGNDGYTF; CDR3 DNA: TGTGCCAGTAGTATAGCGGCAGGGAACGATGGCTACACCTTC
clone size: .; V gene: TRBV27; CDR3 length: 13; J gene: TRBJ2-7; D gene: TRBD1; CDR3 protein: CASGRTGDYEQYF; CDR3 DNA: TGTGCCAGCGGTCGGACAGGGGACTACGAGCAGTACTTC
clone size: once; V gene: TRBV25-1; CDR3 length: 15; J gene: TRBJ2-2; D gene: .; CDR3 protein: CASSAHEGPTGELFF; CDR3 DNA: TGTGCCAGCAGTGCCCACGAGGGACCCACCGGGGAGCTGTTTTTT
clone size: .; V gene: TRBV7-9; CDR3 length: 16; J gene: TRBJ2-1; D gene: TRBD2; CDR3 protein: CASSRSGRAPYNEQFF; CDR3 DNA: TGTGCCAGCAGTCGAAGCGGGAGGGCCCCCTACAATGAGCAGTTCTTC
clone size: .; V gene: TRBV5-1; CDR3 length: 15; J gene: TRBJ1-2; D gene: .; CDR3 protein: CASSLENAANYGYTF; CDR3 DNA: TGCGCCAGCAGCTTGGAGAACGCCGCTAACTATGGCTACACCTTC
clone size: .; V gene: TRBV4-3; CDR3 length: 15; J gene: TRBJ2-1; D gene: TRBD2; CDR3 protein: CASSQESGSAGEQFF; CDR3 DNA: TGCGCCAGCAGCCAAGAAAGCGGGAGTGCTGGTGAGCAGTTCTTC
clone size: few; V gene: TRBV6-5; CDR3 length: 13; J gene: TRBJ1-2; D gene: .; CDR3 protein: CASSYFANYGYTF; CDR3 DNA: TGTGCCAGCAGTTACTTCGCTAACTATGGCTACACCTTC
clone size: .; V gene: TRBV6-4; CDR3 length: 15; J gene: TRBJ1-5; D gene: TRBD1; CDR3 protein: CASSAVAGGNQPQHF; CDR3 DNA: TGTGCCAGCAGCGCGGTGGCAGGGGGTAATCAGCCCCAGCATTTT
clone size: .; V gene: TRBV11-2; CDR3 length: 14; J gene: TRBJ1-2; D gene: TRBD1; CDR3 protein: CASSLIRTGGGYTF; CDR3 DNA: TGTGCCAGCAGCTTAATAAGGACAGGCGGCGGCTACACCTTC
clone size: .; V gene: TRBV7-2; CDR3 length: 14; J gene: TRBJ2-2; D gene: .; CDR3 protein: CASSNRNPPGELFF; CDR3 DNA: TGTGCCAGCAGCAATCGGAACCCTCCCGGGGAGCTGTTTTTT
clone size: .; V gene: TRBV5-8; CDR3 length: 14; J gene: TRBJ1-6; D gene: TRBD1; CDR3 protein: CASSFDRGQSPLHF; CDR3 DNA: TGTGCCAGCAGCTTTGATAGGGGGCAATCACCCCTCCACTTT
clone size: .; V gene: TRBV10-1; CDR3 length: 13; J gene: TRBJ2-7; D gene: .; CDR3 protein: CASSGGRIGEQYF; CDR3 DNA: TGCGCCAGCAGTGGAGGTAGAATAGGCGAGCAGTACTTC
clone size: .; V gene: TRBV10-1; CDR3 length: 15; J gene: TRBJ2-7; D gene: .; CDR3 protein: CASSLVAEGPYEQYF; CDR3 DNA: TGCGCCAGCAGCCTTGTAGCGGAGGGGCCCTACGAGCAGTACTTC
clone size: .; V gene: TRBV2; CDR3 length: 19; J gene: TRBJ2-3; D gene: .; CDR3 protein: CASTVTEWGFGMSTDTQYF; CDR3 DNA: TGTGCCAGCACAGTCACGGAGTGGGGGTTCGGGATGAGCACAGATACGCAGTATTTT
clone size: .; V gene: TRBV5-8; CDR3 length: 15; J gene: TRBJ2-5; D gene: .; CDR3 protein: CASSLANHPPETQYF; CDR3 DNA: TGTGCCAGCAGCTTGGCCAACCATCCGCCTGAGACCCAGTACTTC
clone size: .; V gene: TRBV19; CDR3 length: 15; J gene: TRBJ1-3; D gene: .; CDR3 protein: CASVVSGQTGNTIYF; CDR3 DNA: TGTGCCAGCGTTGTTTCCGGACAGACTGGAAACACCATATATTTT
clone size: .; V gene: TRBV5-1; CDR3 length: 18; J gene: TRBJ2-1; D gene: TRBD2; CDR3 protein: CASSSRLAGGSRDDEQFF; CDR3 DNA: TGCGCCAGCAGCTCCCGACTAGCGGGAGGTTCCCGGGACGATGAGCAGTTCTTC